Listed below are T cell receptor beta chains from one sample, sequenced in a study of blood T cell repertoires in COVID-19. The assay was immunoSEQ multiplex PCR, and TCRdb's table has in-frame clones only and misses some. The sample has about 140,000 clones; roughly 84% are singletons. The sequenced sample consisted of peripheral blood. These receptors were collected from a young man with COVID-19, enrolled during active disease. CDR3s leave out the opening cysteine and the closing phenylalanine or tryptophan. Fields, in order: V gene, clone size, D gene, CDR3 protein. D genes are given only for firm matches. The size entry is marked missing in some rows and otherwise reads once, few, many or a size class.

V gene: TRBV7-6; clone size: NA; D gene: NA; CDR3 protein: ASIQGTEADTEAF
V gene: TRBV6-6; clone size: NA; D gene: NA; CDR3 protein: ASSYQGGVGQPQH
V gene: TRBV5-6; clone size: NA; D gene: TRBD2; CDR3 protein: ASSSASGSYEQY
V gene: TRBV7-9; clone size: NA; D gene: NA; CDR3 protein: ASSEDSSTYEQY
V gene: TRBV5-1; clone size: NA; D gene: NA; CDR3 protein: ASSLAGQGWRLAGSDTQY
V gene: TRBV19; clone size: NA; D gene: NA; CDR3 protein: ASSIERGFQGSYQPQH
V gene: TRBV28; clone size: few; D gene: NA; CDR3 protein: ASRNRELF
V gene: TRBV5-1; clone size: NA; D gene: NA; CDR3 protein: ASSPLLARNEQF
V gene: TRBV28; clone size: NA; D gene: NA; CDR3 protein: ASRSQGNEQF
V gene: TRBV6-6; clone size: NA; D gene: TRBD1; CDR3 protein: ASSRTGVRGNQPQH
V gene: TRBV28; clone size: NA; D gene: TRBD1; CDR3 protein: ASSYTGGSQPQH
V gene: TRBV10-3; clone size: NA; D gene: NA; CDR3 protein: AINKKGGSYEQY
V gene: TRBV6-2/TRBV6-3; clone size: few; D gene: NA; CDR3 protein: ASSYKGSGWPQH
V gene: TRBV28; clone size: NA; D gene: NA; CDR3 protein: ASSLLAGAGEKLF
V gene: TRBV7-3; clone size: NA; D gene: NA; CDR3 protein: ASSPRRGRSSYNEQF
V gene: TRBV7-2; clone size: NA; D gene: TRBD2; CDR3 protein: ASSLERASGASYEQY
V gene: TRBV13; clone size: NA; D gene: NA; CDR3 protein: ATEIRDTEAF
V gene: TRBV14; clone size: NA; D gene: NA; CDR3 protein: ASSQVLSGSEKLF
V gene: TRBV5-8; clone size: NA; D gene: TRBD2; CDR3 protein: ASAGEREGLNEQF
V gene: TRBV9; clone size: NA; D gene: TRBD2; CDR3 protein: ASSVSGSGRAGELF
V gene: TRBV12-3/TRBV12-4; clone size: NA; D gene: NA; CDR3 protein: ASVGMSGGELF
V gene: TRBV5-6; clone size: NA; D gene: NA; CDR3 protein: ASSLAGQGLVSPLH